This section outlines one T cell receptor (beta chain) sequence together with its context. No antigen is known for it. This table comes from immunoSEQ multiplex PCR, and its TCRdb copy is limited to in-frame clones, with some not included. Of about 85,000 clones in the sample, 85% to 90% were seen once. V was pared by 6 bases and J by 3 bases, with 12 bases between. CDR1 is MDHEN, CDR2 SYDVKM, per germline. This CDR3 is 14 amino acids long. This entry is derived from a study of T cell responses to AZD1222 COVID-19 vaccine. The study, taken as a whole, reports: Sampled repertoires all dated from after the peak T cell response.

Here the sequenced sample was peripheral blood, taken on day 0 of MenACWY control vaccination. The receptor was derived from an adult in good health. This chain uses TRBV28 with TRBJ2-1, with D tentatively TRBD2 (5 bases). In DNA form, the CDR3 reads TGTGCCAGCAGCCGACTACCTCTCTACAATGAGCAGTTCTTC. The encoded protein is CASSRLPLYNEQFF.